The source of this T cell receptor beta chain is a study of human T cells and chemical hapten exposure. Noted time point: healthy volunteer bleed at 2 weeks. Blood, whole and unfractionated, served as the source for total RNA extraction. This clonotype was found a few times. Each CDR3 protein is one row after TCRdb ran MiXCR on the RACE reads. This table holds some 120,000 distinct CDR3 sequences, around 8.3% found once. This CDR3 comprises 16 residues. Germline CDR1 SGHTA, CDR2 FQGNSA. Between the trimmed V and J ends, which lost 3 bases and 3 bases, there was a span of 15 bases. The sequence came from a male donor in good health. Some clones in this sample may be carry-over from other donors' samples. The chain couples TRBV7-2 to TRBJ2-1; no firm D call. The sample taken for sequencing was whole blood. The CDR3 DNA reads as TGTGCCAGCAGCTTTTCCTGGGCAGATTACTACAATGAGCAGTTCTTC. Its translation: CASSFSWADYYNEQFF.